This TCR beta chain was captured by sequencing in a study of blood T cell repertoires in COVID-19. About the research overall: Both acute and convalescent COVID-19 samples were obtained from the United States, Italy and Spain.

Germline trimming cut 3 bases from V and 5 bases from J; bases unmatched to any gene: 5. Germline CDR1 reads MNHEY; CDR2 reads SMNVEV (reference sequence). CDR3 length: 14 residues. Original processing notes: Amplifying reference gene primers gave estimates of nucleated cell counts. Produced via immunoSEQ multiplex PCR; TCRdb's table is partial and in-frame only. The V and J calls and clone size were taken over from that table, and D and trimming were inferred from the DNA. The table records around 95,000 clones, just under 80% of them present only once. The sequenced sample consisted of peripheral blood. V gene TRBV27 combines with J gene TRBJ1-1; 8 nucleotides line up with TRBD1. This TCR was sampled from a woman aged 70-85 years with acute or convalescent COVID-19. CDR3 protein: CASSFNQGATEAFF. The CDR3 DNA sequence: TGTGCCAGCAGTTTTAACCAGGGGGCAACTGAAGCTTTCTTT.